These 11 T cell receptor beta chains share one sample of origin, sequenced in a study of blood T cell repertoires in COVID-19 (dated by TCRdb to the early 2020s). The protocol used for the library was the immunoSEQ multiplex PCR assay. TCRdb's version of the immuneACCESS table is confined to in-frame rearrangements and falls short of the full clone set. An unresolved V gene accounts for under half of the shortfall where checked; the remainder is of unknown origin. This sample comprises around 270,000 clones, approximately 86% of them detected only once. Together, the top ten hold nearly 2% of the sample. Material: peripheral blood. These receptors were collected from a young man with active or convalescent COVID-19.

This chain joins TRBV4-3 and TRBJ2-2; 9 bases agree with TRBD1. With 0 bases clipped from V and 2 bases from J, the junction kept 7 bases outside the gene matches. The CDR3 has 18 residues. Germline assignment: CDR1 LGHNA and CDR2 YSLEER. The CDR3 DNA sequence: TGCGCCAGCAGCCAAGATGTGCCGACAGGGGGAAACACCGGGGAGCTGTTTTTT. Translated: CASSQDVPTGGNTGELFF.

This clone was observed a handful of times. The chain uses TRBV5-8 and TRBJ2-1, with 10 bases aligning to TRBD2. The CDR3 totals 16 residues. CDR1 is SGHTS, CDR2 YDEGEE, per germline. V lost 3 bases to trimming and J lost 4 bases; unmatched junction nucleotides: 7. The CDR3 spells CASSSDLAGAYNEQFF. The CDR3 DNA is TGTGCCAGCAGCTCGGACCTAGCGGGGGCTTACAATGAGCAGTTCTTC.

As DNA, the CDR3 is TGTGCCAGCAGCTCGACAGGTTCCATTCAGTACTTC. Its protein product is CASSSTGSIQYF. The rearrangement joins TRBV11-3 to TRBJ2-4; maybe TRBD1 (6 bases). V was pared by 4 bases and J by 9 bases, with 10 bases between. Germline V gives CDR1 SGHNT, CDR2 YENEEA. CDR3 length: 12 residues.

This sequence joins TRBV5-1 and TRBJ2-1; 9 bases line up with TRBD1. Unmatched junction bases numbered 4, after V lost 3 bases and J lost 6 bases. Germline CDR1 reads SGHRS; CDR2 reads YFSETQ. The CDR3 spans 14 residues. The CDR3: CASSWGQGINEQFF. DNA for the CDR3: TGCGCCAGCAGCTGGGGACAGGGTATCAATGAGCAGTTCTTC.

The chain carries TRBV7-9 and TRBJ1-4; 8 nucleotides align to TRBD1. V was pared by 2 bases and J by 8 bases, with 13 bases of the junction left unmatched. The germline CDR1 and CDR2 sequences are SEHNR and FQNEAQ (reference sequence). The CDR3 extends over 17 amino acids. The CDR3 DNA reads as TGTGCCAGCAGCTTACCTGGACAGGGAGGGGTAGGCGAAAAACTGTTTTTT. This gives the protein CASSLPGQGGVGEKLFF.

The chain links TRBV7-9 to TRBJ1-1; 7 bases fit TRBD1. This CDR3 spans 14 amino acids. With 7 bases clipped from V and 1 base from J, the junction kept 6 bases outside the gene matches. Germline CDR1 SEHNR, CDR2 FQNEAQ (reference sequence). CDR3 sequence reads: CASTFQGGNTEAFF. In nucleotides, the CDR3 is TGTGCCAGCACCTTCCAGGGGGGGAACACTGAAGCTTTCTTT.

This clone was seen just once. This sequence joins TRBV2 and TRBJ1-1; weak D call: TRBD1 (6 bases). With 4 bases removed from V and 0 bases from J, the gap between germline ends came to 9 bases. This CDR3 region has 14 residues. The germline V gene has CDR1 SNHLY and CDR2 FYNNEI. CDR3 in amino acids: CASSVQGLNTEAFF. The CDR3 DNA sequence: TGTGCCAGCAGTGTTCAGGGGTTGAACACTGAAGCTTTCTTT.

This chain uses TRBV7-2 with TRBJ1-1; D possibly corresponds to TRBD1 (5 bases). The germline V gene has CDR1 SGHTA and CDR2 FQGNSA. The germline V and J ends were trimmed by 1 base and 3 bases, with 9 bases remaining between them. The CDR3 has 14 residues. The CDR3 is CASSLGSGDTEAFF. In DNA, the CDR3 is TGTGCCAGCAGCTTAGGGTCGGGGGACACTGAAGCTTTCTTT. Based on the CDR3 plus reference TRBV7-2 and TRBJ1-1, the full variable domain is GAGVSQSPSNKVTEKGKDVELRCDPISGHTALYWYRQSLGQGLEFLIYFQGNSAPDKSGLPSDRFSAERTGGSVSTLTIQRTQQEDSAVYLCASSLGSGDTEAFFGQGTRLTVV.

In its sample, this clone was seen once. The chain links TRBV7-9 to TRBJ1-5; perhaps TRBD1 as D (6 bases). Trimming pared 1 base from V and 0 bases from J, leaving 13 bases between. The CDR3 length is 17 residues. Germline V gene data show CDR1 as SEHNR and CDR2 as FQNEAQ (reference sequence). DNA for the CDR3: TGTGCCAGCAGCTTAGAACGGGGGGCGTATAGCAATCAGCCCCAGCATTTT. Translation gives CASSLERGAYSNQPQHF.

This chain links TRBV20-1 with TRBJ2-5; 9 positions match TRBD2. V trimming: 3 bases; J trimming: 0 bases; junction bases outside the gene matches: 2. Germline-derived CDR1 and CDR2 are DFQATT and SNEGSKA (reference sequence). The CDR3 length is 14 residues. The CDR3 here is CSASSGGHQETQYF. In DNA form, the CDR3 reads TGCAGTGCTAGTAGCGGGGGACACCAAGAGACCCAGTACTTC.

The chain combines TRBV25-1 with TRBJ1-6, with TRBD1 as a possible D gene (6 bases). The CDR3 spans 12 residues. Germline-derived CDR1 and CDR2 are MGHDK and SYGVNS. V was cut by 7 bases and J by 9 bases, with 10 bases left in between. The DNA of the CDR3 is TGTGCCAGCACAGGGGTGGGTTCACCCCTCCACTTT. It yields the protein CASTGVGSPLHF. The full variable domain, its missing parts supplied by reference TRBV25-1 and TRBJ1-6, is EADIYQTPRYLVIGTGKKITLECSQTMGHDKMYWYQQDPGMELHLIHYSYGVNSTEKGDLSSESTVSRIRTEHFPLTLESARPSHTSQYLCASTGVGSPLHFGNGTRLTVT.